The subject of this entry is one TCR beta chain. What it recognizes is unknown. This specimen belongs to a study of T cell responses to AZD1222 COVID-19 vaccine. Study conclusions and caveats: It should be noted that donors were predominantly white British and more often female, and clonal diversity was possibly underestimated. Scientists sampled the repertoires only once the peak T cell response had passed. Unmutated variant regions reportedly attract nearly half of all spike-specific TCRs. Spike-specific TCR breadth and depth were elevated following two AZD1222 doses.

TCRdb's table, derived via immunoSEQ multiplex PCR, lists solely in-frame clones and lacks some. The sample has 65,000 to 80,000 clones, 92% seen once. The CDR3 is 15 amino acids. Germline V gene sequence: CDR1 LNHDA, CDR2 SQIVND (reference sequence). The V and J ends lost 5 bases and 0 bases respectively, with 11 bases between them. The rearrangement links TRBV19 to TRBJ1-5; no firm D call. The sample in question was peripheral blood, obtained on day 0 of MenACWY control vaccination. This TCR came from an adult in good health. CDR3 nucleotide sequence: TGTGCCAGTAGTCTCTACCGGACTAGCAATCAGCCCCAGCATTTT. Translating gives CASSLYRTSNQPQHF.